Listed below are T cell receptor beta chains from one sample, sequenced in a study of CXCR3-negative and CXCR3-positive naive CD8 T cells. TCRdb reprocessed the 5' RACE reads; each CDR3 protein has one entry and no DNA is given. This table holds 65,000 to 75,000 distinct CDR3 sequences. The sequenced sample was naive CXCR3+ CD8+ T cells from blood. Source of these receptors: a human donor in good health. Some clones in this sample may be carry-over from other donors' samples. CDR3s include the opening cysteine and the closing phenylalanine or tryptophan. Fields, in order: J gene, CDR3 length, V gene, CDR3 protein.

TRBJ2-3 16 TRBV29-1 CSVVRTSGYYTDTQYF
TRBJ1-5 18 TRBV7-2 CASSAGIGTVYSNQPQHF
TRBJ1-2 15 TRBV29-1 CSVDGLWAAGNGYTF
TRBJ2-7 14 TRBV12-3/TRBV12-4 CASSPTGVNYEQYF
TRBJ2-1 17 TRBV12-3/TRBV12-4 CASSLGGSGVAYNEQFF
TRBJ2-1 15 TRBV10-3 CAMRSGGGFDDEQFF
TRBJ2-1 11 TRBV2 CASSGGNEQFF
TRBJ2-3 14 TRBV7-9 CASSPRMGPDTQYF
TRBJ2-2 15 TRBV28 CASSLRIENTGELFF
TRBJ2-7 13 TRBV6-2/TRBV6-3 CASRGGSIHEQYF
TRBJ2-7 14 TRBV19 CASSIVSDSYEQYF